What follows are 4 T cell receptor beta chains derived from one specimen sequenced in a study of blood T cells in healthy people across ages. Together with a sample-barcoded 5' primer, a J-beta primer mix was included in a second PCR lasting 7 to 11 cycles. From the 5' RACE reads, TCRdb called clonotypes with MiXCR, one entry per CDR3 protein. This sample has fewer than 950,000 distinct CDR3 sequences, with under 40% found just once. The sequenced sample was blood. These receptors came from a man in his late teens or twenties in good health.

J is TRBJ2-6 and V is TRBV4-3; tentative D call: TRBD1 (6 bases). Per the germline V gene, CDR1 is LGHNA and CDR2 is YSLEER. The CDR3 extends over 17 amino acids. The ends were cut back, 3 bases at V and 4 bases at J, with 16 bases in the middle. The DNA for the CDR3 is TGCGCCAGCAGCCAGAGACTACAGGGTTCGGGGGCCAACGTCCTGACTTTC. This gives the protein CASSQRLQGSGANVLTF.

This clonotype appeared a few times. This chain uses TRBV6-2 or TRBV6-3 with TRBJ1-5, with D possibly being TRBD1 (5 bases). V gave up 6 bases and J gave up 5 bases, with 11 bases separating them. The CDR3 is made up of 13 amino acids. Per germline, CDR1 MNHEY and CDR2 SVGEGT. For the CDR3, the DNA is TGTGCCAGCAGCCCAGGGTTGGATCAGCCCCAGCATTTT. Residues: CASSPGLDQPQHF.

This clonotype was recorded a few times. The chain combines TRBV6-1 with TRBJ1-2; possible D gene TRBD1, 5 bases. This CDR3 comprises 15 residues. The V gene lost 1 base and the J gene lost 2 bases, with 11 bases spanning the gap. The germline gives CDR1 MNHNS, CDR2 SASEGT. The chain's CDR3 is CASSEGLGRNYGYTF. The CDR3 DNA sequence: TGTGCCAGCAGTGAAGGACTGGGACGGAACTATGGCTACACCTTC.

This clonotype has only a few counts. V gene TRBV20-1 combines with J gene TRBJ2-7; maybe TRBD1 (5 bases). The V and J ends lost 3 bases and 2 bases respectively, with 8 bases between them. The CDR3 length is 12 residues. The V gene's germline CDR1 is DFQATT and CDR2 SNEGSKA (reference sequence). CDR3 residues: CSARSGTYEQYF. The CDR3 region has the DNA TGCAGTGCTAGGTCAGGGACCTACGAGCAGTACTTC.